The 25 T cell receptor beta chains in this list originate from one sample, sequenced in a study of blood T cell repertoires in COVID-19. Sequenced by immunoSEQ multiplex PCR; TCRdb stores in-frame clones only, minus some. The sample contains hundreds of thousands of clones, 80% to 90% of which appear only once. The sequencing sample was made of peripheral blood. Every receptor here comes from a woman aged 25 to 39 with COVID-19, enrolled during active disease.

This chain uses TRBV10-3 with TRBJ1-5; 10 bases are shared with TRBD1. V lost 6 bases to trimming and J lost 1 base; unmatched junction nucleotides: 3. This CDR3 has 15 amino acids. The V gene's germline CDR1 is ENHRY and CDR2 SYGVKD. The DNA of the CDR3 is TGTGCCATCAGGGAGGACAGGGGGAGCAATCAGCCCCAGCATTTT. Translating gives CAIREDRGSNQPQHF.

The rearrangement uses TRBV11-3 and TRBJ2-7; 11 bases are a match to TRBD2. V was clipped by 0 bases and J by 5 bases; unmatched bases: 12. Looked up from germline, CDR1 is SGHNT and CDR2 is YENEEA. The CDR3 totals 18 residues. In nucleotides, the CDR3 is TGTGCCAGCAGCTTAGAGCCCTCTAGCGGGAGGTTTCCTCACGAGCAGTACGTC. Its protein is CASSLEPSSGRFPHEQYV.

The rearrangement joins TRBV6-6 to TRBJ2-5, with 13 bases identical to TRBD2. Trimming cost V 5 bases and J 4 bases; bases outside gene matches: 10. CDR1 MNHNY and CDR2 SVGAGI come from the germline V gene (reference sequence). The length of the CDR3 is 17 residues. For the CDR3, the DNA is TGTGCCAGCAGTCGTCGGACTAGCGGGAGCTCCAGAGAGACCCAGTACTTC. This codes for CASSRRTSGSSRETQYF.

This clone was recorded once. The J gene is TRBJ2-1, the V gene TRBV12-5, with a weak D call TRBD2 (6 bases). Trimming removed 5 bases at V and 9 bases at J, with 23 bases between. Looked up from germline, CDR1 is LGHNT and CDR2 is FRNRAP. The CDR3 loop spans 16 amino acids. CDR3 DNA: TGTGCTAGTGGTGGGACTGCGGCGGGACTGGCTAGTGAGCAGTTCTTC. This codes for CASGGTAAGLASEQFF. Using reference TRBV12-5 and TRBJ2-1 for the parts outside the CDR3, the full variable domain is DARVTQTPRHKVTEMGQEVTMRCQPILGHNTVFWYRQTMMQGLELLAYFRNRAPLDDSGMPKDRFSAEMPDATLATLKIQPSEPRDSAVYFCASGGTAAGLASEQFFGPGTRLTVL.

The chain has TRBV10-3 and TRBJ2-2, with 7 positions matching TRBD1. The germline CDR1 and CDR2 sequences are ENHRY and SYGVKD. J was trimmed by 0 bases and V by 6 bases; bases with no gene match: 4. The CDR3 has 15 amino acids. The CDR3 DNA reads as TGTGCCATCAGCGGGACAGATTCGAACACCGGGGAGCTGTTTTTT. It is translated as CAISGTDSNTGELFF.

This clone has more than one count but fewer than ten. The J gene is TRBJ1-2, the V gene TRBV5-1, with 10 bases identical to TRBD1. Germline CDR1 reads SGHRS; CDR2 reads YFSETQ. V dropped 2 bases and J dropped 7; count of bases not matched to a gene: 2. The CDR3 is 13 amino acids. The CDR3 sequence is CASSFRDRGGYTF. The CDR3 region has the DNA TGCGCCAGCAGCTTTAGGGACAGGGGTGGCTACACCTTC.

The CDR3 nucleotides are TGTGCCTGGACGAGGGCTAGCGGGAACAATGAGCAGTTCTTC. This translates into CAWTRASGNNEQFF. The chain is built from TRBV30 and TRBJ2-1; 9 bases fit TRBD2. Germline values: CDR1 GTSNPN, CDR2 SVGIG (reference sequence). V lost 4 bases and J lost 5; bases outside the gene matches: 6. The CDR3 spans 14 residues.

The gene calls are TRBV6-6 and TRBJ2-7; unclear D gene. The ends were cut back, 6 bases at V and 1 base at J, with 10 bases in the middle. Germline CDR1 is MNHNY and CDR2 is SVGAGI (reference sequence). The length of the CDR3 is 13 residues. CDR3 residues: CASSRDTSYEQYV. The CDR3 nucleotides read TGTGCCAGCAGCCGAGACACGTCCTACGAGCAGTACGTC.

For the CDR3, the DNA is TGTGCCAGTACCCCACCCCTAGCGGGGGTAGTTGGTGAGCAGTTCTTC. Its translation is CASTPPLAGVVGEQFF. The chain links TRBV19 to TRBJ2-1; 10 bases are shared with TRBD2. V lost 7 bases to trimming and J lost 9 bases; unmatched junction nucleotides: 15. This CDR3 is 16 amino acids long. Germline CDR1 reads LNHDA; CDR2 reads SQIVND (reference sequence).

This sequence joins TRBV4-1 and TRBJ2-7, with D uncertain. Looked up from germline, CDR1 is MGHRA and CDR2 is YSYEKL. Deletions cut 1 base from V and 2 bases from J, with 6 bases between. The CDR3 runs 13 residues. In DNA form, the CDR3 reads TGCGCCAGCAGCCAAGGGGCAACCTACGAGCAGTACTTC. This translates into CASSQGATYEQYF.

The chain is built from TRBV11-2 and TRBJ2-1, with unresolved D. Trimming shortened V by 7 bases and J by 4 bases, and 11 bases separated the two germline ends. The germline V gene has CDR1 SGHAT and CDR2 FQNNGV. The CDR3 is made up of 13 amino acids. Written as DNA, the CDR3 is TGTGCCAGCACCGTAGAGAGTTACAATGAGCAGTTCTTC. This codes for CASTVESYNEQFF.

The rearrangement links TRBV24-1 to TRBJ2-2, with a tentative D call TRBD2 (6 bases). V lost 0 bases to trimming and J lost 5 bases, with 15 bases between them. CDR3 length: 17 residues. From germline, CDR1 is KGHDR and CDR2 SFDVKD. The CDR3 is CATSDLRRDGGTGELFF. The CDR3 DNA is TGTGCCACCAGTGATTTGAGGAGGGACGGGGGAACCGGGGAGCTGTTTTTT.

The chain links TRBV5-5 to TRBJ1-5, with D tentatively TRBD1 (6 bases). This CDR3 has 13 amino acids. From germline, CDR1 is SGHKS and CDR2 YYEKEE (reference sequence). The V and J ends lost 4 bases and 4 bases respectively, with 9 bases between them. CDR3 loop: CASSAQGNQPQHF. In nucleotides, the CDR3 is TGTGCCAGCAGCGCCCAGGGGAATCAGCCCCAGCATTTT.

This chain connects TRBV27 to TRBJ2-2; 8 bases are a match to TRBD2. CDR1 and CDR2 (germline): MNHEY, SMNVEV (reference sequence). The CDR3 extends over 16 amino acids. V shed 6 bases, J shed 0 bases, and the junction held 6 bases outside the gene matches. The CDR3 coding sequence is TGTGCCAGCAGATTGACTAGCGCCGCGAACACCGGGGAGCTGTTTTTT. It yields the protein CASRLTSAANTGELFF.

The J gene is TRBJ2-5, the V gene TRBV11-2; 8 nucleotides line up with TRBD2. This CDR3 is 15 amino acids long. From germline, CDR1 is SGHAT and CDR2 FQNNGV. V shed 3 bases, J shed 1 base, and the junction held 4 bases outside the gene matches. The CDR3 sequence: CASSFAAGAQETQYF. DNA for the CDR3: TGTGCCAGCAGCTTCGCAGCGGGAGCCCAAGAGACCCAGTACTTC.

The chain couples TRBV5-1 to TRBJ2-3; 12 bases line up with TRBD2. The germline CDR1 and CDR2 sequences are SGHRS and YFSETQ. This CDR3 spans 16 amino acids. V gave up 4 bases and J gave up 2 bases; unmatched junction bases: 5. CDR3 amino acids: CASSPGTSGFTDTQYF. In nucleotides, the CDR3 is TGCGCCAGCAGCCCAGGGACTAGCGGGTTCACAGATACGCAGTATTTT.

This clone has more than one count but fewer than ten. This sequence joins TRBV7-9 and TRBJ1-3; 8 nucleotides match TRBD1. J gave up 0 bases and V 2 bases, and 3 bases lay outside the gene matches. In germline, CDR1 is SEHNR, CDR2 FQNEAQ (reference sequence). The CDR3 is 16 residues long. CDR3 bases: TGTGCCAGCAGCTTACAGGGGGCCAACTCTGGAAACACCATATATTTT. It is translated as CASSLQGANSGNTIYF.

The genes are TRBV19 and TRBJ2-4, with D tentatively TRBD1 (6 bases). CDR1 is LNHDA, CDR2 SQIVND, per germline (reference sequence). The V end was cut by 9 bases, the J end by 2 bases, with 23 bases between. The CDR3 length is 17 residues. The CDR3 nucleotides are TGTGCCAGCCGCGGGCTGGAACAGGGAATTTCCAAAAACATTCAGTACTTC. This codes for CASRGLEQGISKNIQYF.

In its sample, this clone was seen a few times. The chain carries TRBV7-9 and TRBJ2-7, with D perhaps matching TRBD1 (6 bases). The CDR3 length is 12 residues. V was cut by 4 bases and J by 4 bases, with 8 bases left in between. Germline CDR1 is SEHNR and CDR2 is FQNEAQ (reference sequence). For the CDR3, the DNA is TGTGCCAGCAGCTCACAGGGTTACGAGCAGTACGTC. It encodes CASSSQGYEQYV.

This clone was counted only a few times. The genes are TRBV6-2 or TRBV6-3 and TRBJ1-4; 8 nucleotides match TRBD1. CDR1 is MNHEY and CDR2 is SVGEGT in the germline V gene. The CDR3 covers 14 residues. The J segment lost 5 bases and the V segment lost 6 bases, leaving 5 bases of the junction unmatched. This CDR3 is CASSQRTGNEKLFF. CDR3 DNA sequence: TGTGCCAGCAGCCAACGGACAGGGAATGAAAAACTGTTTTTT.

Concerning this clone itself: This clone may be a read error of a much larger clone one base away. The V call is TRBV11-2, the J call TRBJ2-7, with D uncertain. The length of the CDR3 is 12 residues. CDR1 SGHAT and CDR2 FQNNGV come from the germline V gene. The V gene lost 3 bases and the J gene lost 0 bases, with 3 bases spanning the gap. The CDR3 reads CASSFSSYEQYF. The CDR3 region has the DNA TGTGCCAGCAGCTTCTCCTCCTACGAGCAGTACTTC.

V usage is TRBV9 and J usage is TRBJ2-7; D is uncertain. Germline V CDR1 and CDR2: SGDLS, YYNGEE. V gave up 4 bases and J gave up 2 bases, with 13 bases separating them. This CDR3 comprises 14 residues. The CDR3 loop is CASSPEATPYEQYV. The CDR3 DNA is TGTGCCAGCAGCCCAGAGGCGACCCCCTACGAGCAGTACGTC.

This chain links TRBV27 with TRBJ2-1; TRBD2 aligns across 7 bases. With 2 bases clipped from V and 0 bases from J, the junction kept 7 bases outside the gene matches. The germline V gene has CDR1 MNHEY and CDR2 SMNVEV (reference sequence). The CDR3 is 17 residues long. CDR3 region: CASSLAKWTSSYNEQFF. The CDR3 nucleotides read TGTGCCAGCAGTTTAGCGAAGTGGACTAGCTCCTACAATGAGCAGTTCTTC.

The genes are TRBV13 and TRBJ2-7; D gene ambiguous. The length of the CDR3 is 13 residues. Germline lookup yields CDR1 PRHDT and CDR2 FYEKMQ (reference sequence). V lost 0 bases and J 4 bases, leaving 7 bases between the germline ends. The CDR3 DNA is TGTGCCAGCAGCTTAGGCCGACTTTACGAGCAGTACGTC. Translated: CASSLGRLYEQYV.

The chain joins TRBV13 to TRBJ2-1; maybe TRBD2 (6 bases). The CDR3 extends over 13 amino acids. Germline V gene sequence: CDR1 PRHDT, CDR2 FYEKMQ (reference sequence). V was pared by 5 bases and J by 8 bases, with 13 bases between. The CDR3 region is CASSLGTFYEQFF. CDR3 sequence (DNA): TGTGCCAGCAGCCTGGGGACTTTTTATGAGCAGTTCTTC.